The 26 T cell receptor beta chains reported below all come from one sample, sequenced in a study of blood T cell repertoires in COVID-19 (dated by TCRdb to 2018 to 2021). Receptor amplification or capture employed the immunoSEQ multiplex PCR assay. The immuneACCESS repertoire file appears here via TCRdb, limited to in-frame rearrangements. These files lack a portion of the clones; in checked studies, under half of the deficit traces to unresolved V genes, and the cause of the others is not known. For this sample the table gives 210,000 or so clones, of which around four fifths were detected only once. The top ten clonotypes cover roughly 2.9% of the sample. Sequenced: peripheral blood. These receptor sequences come from a man between 45 and 60 years old with active or convalescent COVID-19.

This chain connects TRBV5-6 to TRBJ1-1; TRBD1 matches at 11 bases. J lost 5 bases, V lost 3 bases, and 12 bases had no gene match. Germline V gene lookup returns CDR1 SGHDT and CDR2 YYEEEE. The CDR3 covers 17 residues. The CDR3 loop is CASSSLLRGTGGTEAFF. For the CDR3, the DNA is TGTGCCAGCAGCTCACTCCTACGTGGGACAGGGGGAACTGAAGCTTTCTTT.

This chain joins TRBV4-1 and TRBJ1-1, with 7 bases matching TRBD1. The length of the CDR3 is 18 residues. Germline CDR1 and CDR2: MGHRA and YSYEKL. Trimming took 0 bases from V and 1 from J; bases not matched to a gene: 11. The DNA of the CDR3 is TGCGCCAGCAGCCAAGATTTATGGCAGGGGGTTCCGAACACTGAAGCTTTCTTT. It yields the protein CASSQDLWQGVPNTEAFF.

This chain joins TRBV5-1 and TRBJ2-7; 9 bases are shared with TRBD1. V trimming: 4 bases; J trimming: 5 bases; junction bases outside the gene matches: 7. Germline lookup yields CDR1 SGHRS and CDR2 YFSETQ. CDR3 size: 14 residues. The CDR3 nucleotides read TGCGCCAGCAGCCAAGACAGGGGGAGGAACGAGCAGTACTTC. This codes for CASSQDRGRNEQYF.

V is TRBV5-4 and J is TRBJ2-2, with 9 bases aligning to TRBD2. V shed 3 bases and J 7 bases; nucleotides not matched to a gene: 7. From germline, CDR1 is SGHNT and CDR2 YYREEE (reference sequence). The CDR3 length is 15 residues. CDR3 sequence: CASSSEGTSFGELFF. CDR3 coding DNA: TGTGCCAGCAGCTCTGAGGGGACTAGCTTCGGGGAGCTGTTTTTT.

This chain links TRBV6-2 or TRBV6-3 with TRBJ2-7, with TRBD1 matching over 7 bases. The germline V gene encodes CDR1 MNHEY and CDR2 SVGEGT. The junction had 9 bases not matched to a gene; V was cut back by 4 bases and J by 3 bases. The CDR3 has 15 amino acids. The CDR3 DNA sequence: TGTGCCAGCAGTTTCACGACAGGGCTTTTCTACGAGCAGTACTTC. Translating it yields CASSFTTGLFYEQYF.

The chain couples TRBV30 to TRBJ1-1; D possibly corresponds to TRBD1 (5 bases). Trimming cost V 1 base and J 1 base, with 7 bases left between them. CDR1 is GTSNPN, CDR2 SVGIG, per germline (reference sequence). This CDR3 has 13 residues. The CDR3 protein is CAWSATANTEAFF. For the CDR3, the DNA is TGTGCCTGGAGTGCGACAGCGAACACTGAAGCTTTCTTT.

J is TRBJ2-1 and V is TRBV10-3; 15 bases fit TRBD2. V lost 6 bases to trimming and J lost 3 bases; unmatched junction nucleotides: 9. Germline V CDR1 and CDR2: ENHRY, SYGVKD. This CDR3 region has 18 residues. The CDR3 is CAISTPGLAGGSYNEQFF. For the CDR3, the DNA is TGTGCCATCAGCACTCCGGGACTAGCGGGGGGTAGCTACAATGAGCAGTTCTTC.

The rearrangement joins TRBV6-2 or TRBV6-3 to TRBJ2-3, with a tentative D call TRBD1 (5 bases). Trimming took off 5 bases at V and 2 bases at J, with 11 bases between the two ends. Germline assignment: CDR1 MNHEY and CDR2 SVGEGT. This CDR3 has 14 amino acids. CDR3: CASSSRQSTDTQYF. The DNA of the CDR3 is TGTGCCAGCAGTAGCCGACAGTCCACAGATACGCAGTATTTT.

The chain combines TRBV5-1 with TRBJ1-5; D is unclear. This CDR3 has 14 amino acids. V was shortened by 4 bases and J by 2 bases, with 10 bases between the two germline ends. Germline CDR1 is SGHRS and CDR2 is YFSETQ. The CDR3 coding sequence is TGCGCCAGCAGCCCCGACCAGGGCAATCAGCCCCAGCATTTT. Amino acids: CASSPDQGNQPQHF. The whole variable domain, remainder taken from reference TRBV5-1 and TRBJ1-5, is KAGVTQTPRYLIKTRGQQVTLSCSPISGHRSVSWYQQTPGQGLQFLFEYFSETQRNKGNFPGRFSGRQFSNSRSEMNVSTLELGDSALYLCASSPDQGNQPQHFGDGTRLSIL.

This chain uses TRBV6-4 with TRBJ2-6; weak D call: TRBD1 (5 bases). The ends were cut back, 6 bases at V and 2 bases at J, with 5 bases in the middle. CDR3 length: 13 residues. From germline, CDR1 is MRHNA and CDR2 SNTAGT. CDR3: CASRGPGANVLTF. CDR3 coding DNA: TGTGCCAGCAGGGGGCCTGGGGCCAACGTCCTGACTTTC.

DNA for the CDR3: TGCGCCAGCAGCTTCCCTACCGGTCCTAGCGGGGGCAACTCCTACGAGCAGTACTTC. It is translated as CASSFPTGPSGGNSYEQYF. The chain employs TRBV5-1 and TRBJ2-7, with TRBD2 matching 10 bases. Germline CDR1 reads SGHRS; CDR2 reads YFSETQ. This CDR3 has 19 residues. The junction had 14 bases not matched to a gene; V was cut back by 2 bases and J by 0 bases. The full variable domain, completed using reference TRBV5-1 and TRBJ2-7, is KAGVTQTPRYLIKTRGQQVTLSCSPISGHRSVSWYQQTPGQGLQFLFEYFSETQRNKGNFPGRFSGRQFSNSRSEMNVSTLELGDSALYLCASSFPTGPSGGNSYEQYFGPGTRLTVT.

The genes are TRBV6-5 and TRBJ1-2; 7 bases are shared with TRBD1. With V trimmed by 5 bases and J by 0 bases, 6 bases remained unmatched. The CDR3 covers 15 residues. Germline lookup yields CDR1 MNHEY and CDR2 SVGAGI. CDR3 sequence: CASSLVGQTNYGYTF. CDR3 DNA: TGTGCCAGCAGTCTTGTGGGACAGACTAACTATGGCTACACCTTC.

This chain connects TRBV29-1 to TRBJ2-1; D remains unclear. Germline V CDR1 and CDR2: SQVTM, ANQGSEA. V was shortened by 6 bases and J by 2 bases, with 11 bases between the two germline ends. CDR3 size: 13 residues. For the CDR3, the DNA is TGCAGCGTCGCCCAGGCAACCTACAATGAGCAGTTCTTC. Protein product: CSVAQATYNEQFF.

The rearrangement uses TRBV9 and TRBJ2-2; a weak D match, TRBD2 (5 bases). V lost 5 bases and J 1 base, leaving 15 bases between the germline ends. The CDR3 has 16 residues. Germline CDR1 is SGDLS and CDR2 is YYNGEE. The CDR3 region has the DNA TGTGCCAGCAGTAATGGTCGAGGACTGAACACCGGGGAGCTGTTTTTT. It yields the protein CASSNGRGLNTGELFF.

The chain employs TRBV29-1 and TRBJ2-5; D might be TRBD2 (7 bases). There are 14 residues in the CDR3. Trimming cost V 5 bases and J 4 bases, with 17 bases left between them. CDR1 and CDR2 (germline): SQVTM, ANQGSEA. The CDR3 sequence is CSVTEGGAGETQYF. In DNA, the CDR3 is TGCAGCGTTACTGAGGGGGGGGCCGGAGAGACCCAGTACTTC. The full variable domain, with the rest looked up from reference TRBV29-1 and TRBJ2-5, is SAVISQKPSRDICQRGTSLTIQCQVDSQVTMMFWYRQQPGQSLTLIATANQGSEATYESGFVIDKFPISRPNLTFSTLTVSNMSPEDSSIYLCSVTEGGAGETQYFGPGTRLLVL.

The chain uses TRBV7-3 and TRBJ2-7; 9 positions agree with TRBD1. Trimming at V came to 5 bases and at J to 5 bases, leaving 10 bases not matched to a gene. Germline V gene sequence: CDR1 SGHTA, CDR2 FQGTGA. There are 15 residues in the CDR3. The CDR3 region is CASSKEGTGLDEQYF. The CDR3 DNA reads TGTGCCAGCAGCAAAGAGGGGACAGGGTTAGACGAGCAGTACTTC.

This clone was seen once. The chain has TRBV28 and TRBJ1-6; D is uncertain. Germline CDR1 reads MDHEN; CDR2 reads SYDVKM. The CDR3 contains 14 residues. V was cut by 4 bases and J by 7 bases, with 11 bases left in between. The CDR3 protein is CASSSPPTNSPLHF. The CDR3 coding sequence is TGTGCCAGCAGTTCCCCACCCACAAATTCACCCCTCCACTTT.

CDR3 amino acids: CASSLTGGAGQPQHF. In DNA form, the CDR3 reads TGTGCCAGCAGTCTGACAGGGGGCGCGGGACAGCCCCAGCATTTT. This chain links TRBV28 with TRBJ1-5, with 10 positions matching TRBD1. Per the germline V gene, CDR1 is MDHEN and CDR2 is SYDVKM. This CDR3 region has 15 residues. The trim removed 5 bases at V and 7 bases at J, leaving 8 bases unmatched.

This clone was detected once. The CDR3 DNA reads TGTGCCAGCAGGACAGGGTCTGGCAATCAGCCCCAGCATTTT. Its translation is CASRTGSGNQPQHF. The chain is built from TRBV27 and TRBJ1-5, with 7 bases lining up with TRBD1. From germline, CDR1 is MNHEY and CDR2 SMNVEV (reference sequence). V trimming: 6 bases; J trimming: 2 bases; junction bases outside the gene matches: 4. The CDR3 runs 14 residues.

This sequence joins TRBV30 and TRBJ1-4; no definite D call. Deletions cut 3 bases from V and 8 bases from J, with 10 bases between. The CDR3 is made up of 12 amino acids. From germline, CDR1 is GTSNPN and CDR2 SVGIG (reference sequence). The CDR3 sequence: CAWSETGEKLFF. The CDR3 DNA sequence: TGTGCCTGGAGCGAGACCGGGGAAAAACTGTTTTTT.

The chain uses TRBV27 and TRBJ2-6, with 9 bases aligning to TRBD1. Trimming took 6 bases from V and 0 from J; bases not matched to a gene: 3. The germline V gene has CDR1 MNHEY and CDR2 SMNVEV (reference sequence). The CDR3 loop spans 16 amino acids. DNA of the CDR3: TGTGCCAGCAGGGACAGGGGAGTCTCTGGGGCCAACGTCCTGACTTTC. Its protein product is CASRDRGVSGANVLTF.

The V and J genes are TRBV2 and TRBJ1-3; D not certain. Germline-derived CDR1 and CDR2 are SNHLY and FYNNEI. The CDR3 totals 16 residues. The germline V and J ends were trimmed by 2 bases and 0 bases, with 11 bases remaining between them. CDR3 in DNA: TGTGCCAGCAGTGAACGCGCGGGCAGCTCTGGAAACACCATATATTTT. It is translated as CASSERAGSSGNTIYF. Based on the CDR3 plus reference TRBV2 and TRBJ1-3, the full variable domain is EPEVTQTPSHQVTQMGQEVILRCVPISNHLYFYWYRQILGQKVEFLVSFYNNEISEKSEIFDDQFSVERPDGSNFTLKIRSTKLEDSAMYFCASSERAGSSGNTIYFGEGSWLTVV.

The chain joins TRBV3-1 (or the pseudogene TRBV3-2) to TRBJ1-3, with D perhaps TRBD1 (5 bases). This CDR3 is 15 amino acids long. Per the germline V gene, CDR1 is LGHDT and CDR2 is YNNKEL (reference sequence). The V and J ends lost 2 bases and 1 base respectively, with 9 bases between them. The CDR3 coding sequence is TGTGCCAGCAGCCAAACTCAGGGATCTGGAAACACCATATATTTT. Protein product: CASSQTQGSGNTIYF.

The chain employs TRBV10-3 and TRBJ2-7, with 9 positions matching TRBD1. Germline CDR1 and CDR2: ENHRY and SYGVKD. The CDR3 consists of 16 residues. The V and J ends lost 6 bases and 4 bases, in that order; junction bases with no gene match: 13. The CDR3 is CAIRGPGTGLAYEQYF. CDR3 sequence (DNA): TGTGCCATCAGAGGTCCCGGGACAGGGCTGGCGTACGAGCAGTACTTC.

DNA for the CDR3: TGTGCCAGCAGCTCAGTCCGCGGGAGTTTAAAGTACAATGAGCAGTTCTTC. Translating gives CASSSVRGSLKYNEQFF. The chain has TRBV11-2 and TRBJ2-1; 7 bases are a match to TRBD2. The V segment lost 4 bases and the J segment 4 bases; nucleotides outside the gene matches: 13. The CDR3 has 17 amino acids. Germline CDR1 SGHAT, CDR2 FQNNGV.

This chain uses TRBV6-2 or TRBV6-3 with TRBJ1-2; TRBD1 might be the D (5 bases). Trimming removed 4 bases at V and 7 bases at J, with 22 bases between. The germline CDR1 and CDR2 sequences are MNHEY and SVGEGT. The CDR3 length is 16 residues. The CDR3 is CASSFFLDTRTGGYTF. DNA of the CDR3: TGTGCCAGCAGTTTCTTCTTGGACACTCGGACCGGTGGCTACACCTTC.